This T cell receptor beta chain stems from a study of CD8+ T cells in alopecia areata. Findings and limits, study-wide: Numerous clones, expanded in lesions, remained in scalp and blood during tofacitinib. Relative to normal scalp, lesional scalp, especially alopecia totalis/universalis, showed higher clonality.

Treatment described: oral pan-JAK inhibitor, 5-10 mg twice daily. Sorted out of PBMCs were CD4+ T cells and CD8+ T cells. As to this clone: Antigen: not known.

V gave up 4 bases and J gave up 4 bases, with 13 bases separating them. CDR1 is SGHNT and CDR2 is YYREEE in the germline V gene (reference sequence). The CDR3 is 14 amino acids. Extracted RNA was reverse transcribed, and the resulting cDNA served as sequencing template. Libraries were prepared by immunoSEQ multiplex PCR; TCRdb keeps only in-frame clonotypes and omits some of them. The profile shows more than 140,000 clones, more than 85% of them singletons. The clonotype was recovered from a human donor with alopecia areata. Sequencing was performed on CD8+ T cells sorted from blood, taken at week 4, from a patient treated with tofacitinib. The chain combines TRBV5-4 with TRBJ2-3; maybe TRBD2 (6 bases). The chain's CDR3 is CASSRWDSPDTQYF. The CDR3 DNA reads as TGTGCCAGCAGCAGATGGGACTCGCCAGATACGCAGTATTTT. The whole variable domain, remainder taken from reference TRBV5-4 and TRBJ2-3, is ETGVTQSPTHLIKTRGQQVTLRCSSQSGHNTVSWYQQALGQGPQFIFQYYREEENGRGNFPPRFSGLQFPNYSSELNVNALELDDSALYLCASSRWDSPDTQYFGPGTRLTVL.